These 27 T cell receptor beta chains came from one sample sequenced in a study of shared clonotypes between healthy human individuals (dated by TCRdb to the early 2020s). Library preparation used the immunoSEQ multiplex PCR assay. The table comes from immuneACCESS by way of TCRdb, which keeps in-frame sequences with V and J called. Part of the clones is missing from these tables; in studies checked, under half for an unresolved V gene and the rest for unknown reasons. The sample table records 450,000 to 550,000 clones; 79% of these occur just once. Over 10% of the sample rests with the top ten. Sequencing used PBMCs. All receptors come from a woman aged 40 to 50 in good health. Some clones in this sample may be carry-over from other donors' samples.

This sequence joins TRBV19 and TRBJ2-2; TRBD2 might be the D (5 bases). Trimming took 4 bases from V and 0 from J, leaving 6 bases between them. Germline V gene data show CDR1 as LNHDA and CDR2 as SQIVND (reference sequence). This CDR3 is built from 14 residues. The CDR3 DNA follows: TGTGCCAGTAGTACGGACTCGAACACCGGGGAGCTGTTTTTT. Translated, it gives CASSTDSNTGELFF. The complete variable domain, with remaining parts taken from reference TRBV19 and TRBJ2-2, reads DGGITQSPKYLFRKEGQNVTLSCEQNLNHDAMYWYRQDPGQGLRLIYYSQIVNDFQKGDIAEGYSVSREKKESFPLTVTSAQKNPTAFYLCASSTDSNTGELFFGEGSRLTVL.

The chain is built from TRBV2 and TRBJ2-3; D call uncertain. CDR3 length: 12 residues. The V gene lost 3 bases and the J gene lost 2 bases, with 3 bases spanning the gap. Germline V CDR1 and CDR2: SNHLY, FYNNEI. The DNA for the CDR3 is TGTGCCAGCAGTGACGACACAGATACGCAGTATTTT. This translates into CASSDDTDTQYF.

This clone was detected many times. The gene calls are TRBV10-3 and TRBJ1-5; TRBD1 matches 8 bases. The V gene's germline CDR1 is ENHRY and CDR2 SYGVKD. The V segment lost 0 bases and the J segment 9 bases; nucleotides outside the gene matches: 4. This CDR3 contains 14 residues. CDR3 DNA: TGTGCCATCAGTGAGTCGGCAGGGGGCCGGCCCCAGCATTTT. Its protein is CAISESAGGRPQHF.

This clone was detected ten times or more. The chain joins TRBV4-2 to TRBJ1-2; 11 nucleotides match TRBD1. The CDR3 is 16 residues long. With 3 bases clipped from V and 4 bases from J, the junction kept 7 bases outside the gene matches. Germline V lookup: CDR1 LGHNA, CDR2 YNFKEQ. In DNA form, the CDR3 reads TGTGCCAGCAGCCACTGGGGGACAGGGGGGACCTATGGCTACACCTTC. This gives the protein CASSHWGTGGTYGYTF.

This chain uses TRBV5-1 with TRBJ2-3; 7 bases line up with TRBD2. The CDR3 length is 16 residues. Germline values: CDR1 SGHRS, CDR2 YFSETQ. Germline trimming cut 4 bases from V and 0 bases from J; bases unmatched to any gene: 8. CDR3 in amino acids: CASSTSGGPSTDTQYF. The CDR3 DNA reads as TGCGCCAGCAGCACCTCGGGGGGTCCTAGCACAGATACGCAGTATTTT.

V usage is TRBV5-8 and J usage is TRBJ1-5, with D perhaps TRBD1 (5 bases). Trimming removed 3 bases at V and 7 bases at J, with 20 bases between. Germline V lookup: CDR1 SGHTS, CDR2 YDEGEE. This CDR3 comprises 16 residues. In DNA form, the CDR3 reads TGTGCCAGCAGCTCTGGCGTAGGGGCAGGCGAACAGCCCCAGCATTTT. As protein: CASSSGVGAGEQPQHF.

Note on this clone: A far larger clone is just one base off, so this is likely a read error. This chain uses TRBV7-7 with TRBJ2-5, with 8 bases lining up with TRBD1. CDR1 is SSHAT and CDR2 is FNYEAQ in the germline V gene (reference sequence). This CDR3 is 14 amino acids long. The CDR3, as DNA: TGTGCTAGCAGCTTAGGAGGACAGGGACGGACCCAGTACTTC. Translating it yields CASSLGGQGRTQYF.

The chain joins TRBV19 to TRBJ1-4, with a possible D match to TRBD1 (5 bases). CDR1 is LNHDA and CDR2 is SQIVND in the germline V gene (reference sequence). The length of the CDR3 is 14 residues. Trimming took 7 bases from V and 8 from J, leaving 17 bases between them. CDR3 nucleotides: TGTGCCAGTAATCGTGGGGGGAGTATAGAAAAACTGTTTTTT. It is translated as CASNRGGSIEKLFF.

The V call is TRBV7-6, the J call TRBJ2-1; 11 nucleotides match TRBD2. V was clipped by 1 base and J by 5 bases; unmatched bases: 4. Germline V gene sequence: CDR1 SGHVS, CDR2 FNYEAQ. The CDR3 contains 16 residues. CDR3 loop: CASSLGPSGGNNEQFF. CDR3 sequence (DNA): TGTGCCAGCAGCTTAGGCCCTAGCGGGGGGAACAATGAGCAGTTCTTC.

The chain is built from TRBV13 and TRBJ2-3, with 8 bases identical to TRBD1. From germline, CDR1 is PRHDT and CDR2 FYEKMQ (reference sequence). This CDR3 comprises 14 residues. With 6 bases clipped from V and 4 bases from J, the junction kept 6 bases outside the gene matches. This CDR3 is CASRDGQGPDTQYF. CDR3 DNA sequence: TGTGCCAGCAGGGACGGACAGGGCCCAGATACGCAGTATTTT.

J is TRBJ1-5 and V is TRBV10-3, with 7 nucleotides matching TRBD1. V dropped 10 bases and J dropped 5; count of bases not matched to a gene: 8. CDR3 length: 13 amino acids. CDR1 and CDR2 from the germline V gene are ENHRY and SYGVKD. Written as DNA, the CDR3 is TGTGCCAACTCCGGGACAGTGGATCAGCCCCAGCATTTT. It codes for CANSGTVDQPQHF.

This chain links TRBV7-2 with TRBJ2-5; D is unresolved. The CDR3 is 13 residues long. Germline loops: CDR1 SGHTA, CDR2 FQGNSA. The ends were cut back, 6 bases at V and 10 bases at J, with 18 bases in the middle. This CDR3 is CASSSGTPVVQYF. DNA for the CDR3: TGTGCCAGCAGTTCAGGCACCCCGGTGGTCCAGTACTTC.

The chain combines TRBV29-1 with TRBJ2-3, with a tentative D call TRBD2 (5 bases). Germline assignment: CDR1 SQVTM and CDR2 ANQGSEA. The CDR3 totals 11 residues. The V end was cut by 7 bases, the J end by 6 bases, with 11 bases between. As DNA, the CDR3 is TGCAGCGGGGCTTCGGGGGATACGCAGTATTTT. Its protein product is CSGASGDTQYF.

The chain is built from TRBV4-2 and TRBJ1-5; D unclear. This CDR3 comprises 18 residues. Germline values: CDR1 LGHNA, CDR2 YNFKEQ. The V end was cut by 1 base, the J end by 5 bases, with 21 bases between. The CDR3 DNA sequence: TGTGCCAGCAGCCAAGTCGTAACTGGGAGCGGTGCAGATCAGCCCCAGCATTTT. This translates into CASSQVVTGSGADQPQHF.

V and J are TRBV18 and TRBJ2-5; D may be TRBD1 (6 bases). Trimming stripped 1 base from V and 4 bases from J, with 16 bases between. Germline V lookup: CDR1 KGHSH, CDR2 LQKENI. The CDR3 has 16 amino acids. The CDR3 region has the DNA TGTGCCAGCTCACCACTACAGGGTCGTTTGGGAGAGACCCAGTACTTC. It is translated as CASSPLQGRLGETQYF.

The chain couples TRBV6-5 to TRBJ2-1, with TRBD2 identical over 8 bases. CDR3 length equals 14 residues. Germline V CDR1 and CDR2: MNHEY, SVGAGI. The V segment lost 6 bases and the J segment 8 bases; nucleotides outside the gene matches: 9. The CDR3 nucleotides read TGTGCCAGCAGACCCCCCGGGACTAGAGATGAGCAGTTCTTC. This encodes CASRPPGTRDEQFF.

In its sample, this clone was seen once. The genes are TRBV18 and TRBJ2-1, with 9 bases identical to TRBD2. V lost 3 bases, J lost 8 bases, and 5 bases stayed unmatched. The germline V gene has CDR1 KGHSH and CDR2 LQKENI. This CDR3 contains 14 residues. As DNA, the CDR3 is TGTGCCAGCTCACCGGGACTAGCAGTCGATGAGCAGTTCTTC. Translated: CASSPGLAVDEQFF.

The V and J genes are TRBV2 and TRBJ2-5; possibly TRBD1 for D (5 bases). V shed 0 bases and J shed 4 bases, with 12 bases lying between them. This CDR3 contains 15 residues. Germline CDR1 reads SNHLY; CDR2 reads FYNNEI. In nucleotides, the CDR3 is TGTGCCAGCAGTGAAGCTTTGGGTAGGGGAGAGACCCAGTACTTC. This encodes CASSEALGRGETQYF.

The chain employs TRBV7-9 and TRBJ2-1; possibly TRBD2 for D (6 bases). CDR1 SEHNR and CDR2 FQNEAQ come from the germline V gene (reference sequence). Trimming shortened V by 2 bases and J by 6 bases, and 8 bases separated the two germline ends. CDR3 length: 13 amino acids. The CDR3 DNA reads TGTGCCAGCAGCTTAACCGGGAGCAATGAGCAGTTCTTC. This codes for CASSLTGSNEQFF. Combining the CDR3 with reference TRBV7-9 and TRBJ2-1 gives the whole variable domain DTGVSQNPRHKITKRGQNVTFRCDPISEHNRLYWYRQTLGQGPEFLTYFQNEAQLEKSRLLSDRFSAERPKGSFSTLEIQRTEQGDSAMYLCASSLTGSNEQFFGPGTRLTVL.

The genes are TRBV11-2 and TRBJ1-1, with D possibly TRBD1 on 5 matching bases. The V gene's germline CDR1 is SGHAT and CDR2 FQNNGV. The V end was cut by 5 bases, the J end by 4 bases, with 17 bases between. This CDR3 is 15 amino acids long. The CDR3 is CASSVGAVKGTEAFF. The CDR3, as DNA: TGTGCCAGCAGCGTAGGGGCGGTCAAGGGCACTGAAGCTTTCTTT.

This clone was counted a single time. The chain couples TRBV7-2 to TRBJ2-5, with a possible D match to TRBD1 (5 bases). Trimming shortened V by 1 base and J by 5 bases, and 11 bases separated the two germline ends. There are 14 residues in the CDR3. From germline, CDR1 is SGHTA and CDR2 FQGNSA. The CDR3 sequence: CASSLEWQGETQYF. DNA for the CDR3: TGTGCCAGCAGCTTAGAATGGCAGGGCGAGACCCAGTACTTC. The full variable domain, its missing parts supplied by reference TRBV7-2 and TRBJ2-5, is GAGVSQSPSNKVTEKGKDVELRCDPISGHTALYWYRQSLGQGLEFLIYFQGNSAPDKSGLPSDRFSAERTGGSVSTLTIQRTQQEDSAVYLCASSLEWQGETQYFGPGTRLLVL.

This sequence joins TRBV10-2 and TRBJ2-2; TRBD2 matches at 8 bases. The germline V gene encodes CDR1 WSHSY and CDR2 SAAADI. With V trimmed by 3 bases and J by 3 bases, 6 bases remained unmatched. This CDR3 region has 16 residues. CDR3 region: CASSDLSGTYTGELFF. CDR3 in DNA: TGCGCCAGCAGTGATCTTAGCGGGACCTACACCGGGGAGCTGTTTTTT.

This clone appeared a few times. The chain is built from TRBV4-2 and TRBJ1-2; D not certain. The CDR3 runs to 14 residues. Looked up from germline, CDR1 is LGHNA and CDR2 is YNFKEQ. V lost 2 bases, J lost 0 bases, and 7 bases lay in between. CDR3 coding DNA: TGTGCCAGCAGCCAACAGAGAGCTAACTATGGCTACACCTTC. This codes for CASSQQRANYGYTF.

The J gene is TRBJ2-7, the V gene TRBV7-9; 11 bases line up with TRBD2. The germline V gene has CDR1 SEHNR and CDR2 FQNEAQ (reference sequence). The CDR3 is made up of 17 amino acids. Unmatched junction bases numbered 13, after V lost 4 bases and J lost 5 bases. The CDR3: CASSSRGASGRWNEQYF. CDR3 in DNA: TGTGCCAGCAGCTCGCGGGGGGCTAGCGGGAGGTGGAACGAGCAGTACTTC.

The chain joins TRBV5-6 to TRBJ1-1; possibly TRBD1 for D (6 bases). The CDR3 has 13 amino acids. V was trimmed by 4 bases and J by 4 bases, leaving 11 bases between them. Germline CDR1 and CDR2: SGHDT and YYEEEE. CDR3 amino acids: CASSNRGLTEAFF. The CDR3 DNA is TGTGCCAGCAGCAACCGGGGGCTCACTGAAGCTTTCTTT.

This clone has only a few counts. The chain links TRBV28 to TRBJ1-3; D unresolved. Trimming cost V 5 bases and J 4 bases, with 15 bases left between them. Germline V gene data show CDR1 as MDHEN and CDR2 as SYDVKM. This CDR3 has 15 amino acids. The CDR3 spells CASSPPWLGGNTIYF. CDR3 in DNA: TGTGCCAGCAGTCCTCCTTGGCTCGGAGGAAACACCATATATTTT. The complete variable domain, with remaining parts taken from reference TRBV28 and TRBJ1-3, reads DVKVTQSSRYLVKRTGEKVFLECVQDMDHENMFWYRQDPGLGLRLIYFSYDVKMKEKGDIPEGYSVSREKKERFSLILESASTNQTSMYLCASSPPWLGGNTIYFGEGSWLTVV.

This clone was counted once. The chain uses TRBV9 and TRBJ1-4, with D perhaps matching TRBD1 (6 bases). V was clipped by 3 bases and J by 4 bases, with 13 bases between them. There are 15 residues in the CDR3. Germline values: CDR1 SGDLS, CDR2 YYNGEE. The CDR3 coding sequence is TGTGCCAGCAGCGGACAGGTTTTGGGTAATGAAAAACTGTTTTTT. The encoded protein is CASSGQVLGNEKLFF.